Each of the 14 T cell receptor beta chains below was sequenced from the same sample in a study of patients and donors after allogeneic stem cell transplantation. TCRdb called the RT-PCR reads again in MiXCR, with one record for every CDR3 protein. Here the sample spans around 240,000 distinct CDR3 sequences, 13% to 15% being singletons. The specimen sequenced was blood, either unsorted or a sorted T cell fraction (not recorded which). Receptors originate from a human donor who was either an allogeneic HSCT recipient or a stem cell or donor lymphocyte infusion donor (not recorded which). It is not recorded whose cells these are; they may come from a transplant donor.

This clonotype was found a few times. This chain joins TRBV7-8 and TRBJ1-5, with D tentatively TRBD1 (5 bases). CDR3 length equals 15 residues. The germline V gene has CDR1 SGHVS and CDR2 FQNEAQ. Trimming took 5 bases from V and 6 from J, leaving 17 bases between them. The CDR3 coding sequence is TGTGCCAGCAGCCCCCATCAGGGTCCAAGTCAGCCCCAGCATTTT. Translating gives CASSPHQGPSQPQHF.

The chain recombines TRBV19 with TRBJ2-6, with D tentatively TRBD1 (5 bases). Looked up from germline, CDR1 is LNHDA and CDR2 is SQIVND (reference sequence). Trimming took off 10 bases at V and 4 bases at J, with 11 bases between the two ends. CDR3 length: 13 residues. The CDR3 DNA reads TGTGCCACAGGGATGGCGGGGGCCAACGTCCTGACTTTC. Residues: CATGMAGANVLTF.

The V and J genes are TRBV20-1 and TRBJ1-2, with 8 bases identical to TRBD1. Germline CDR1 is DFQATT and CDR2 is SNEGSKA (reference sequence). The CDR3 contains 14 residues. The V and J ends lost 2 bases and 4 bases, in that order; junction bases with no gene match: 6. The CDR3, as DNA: TGCAGTGCTAGAAAAGTCGGACAGGGCTATGGCTACACCTTC. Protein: CSARKVGQGYGYTF.

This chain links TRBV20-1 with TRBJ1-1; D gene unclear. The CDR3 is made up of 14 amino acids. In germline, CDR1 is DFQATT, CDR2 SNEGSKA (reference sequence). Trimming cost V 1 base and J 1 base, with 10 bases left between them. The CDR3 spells CSARARGSNTEAFF. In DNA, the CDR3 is TGCAGTGCTAGAGCCCGGGGATCGAACACTGAAGCTTTCTTT.

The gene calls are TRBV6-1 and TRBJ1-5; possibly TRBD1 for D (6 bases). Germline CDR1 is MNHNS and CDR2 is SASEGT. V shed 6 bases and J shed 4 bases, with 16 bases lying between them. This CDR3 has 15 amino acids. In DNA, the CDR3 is TGTGCCAGCAGACGGAGGGGGAACGATAATCAGCCCCAGCATTTT. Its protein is CASRRRGNDNQPQHF.

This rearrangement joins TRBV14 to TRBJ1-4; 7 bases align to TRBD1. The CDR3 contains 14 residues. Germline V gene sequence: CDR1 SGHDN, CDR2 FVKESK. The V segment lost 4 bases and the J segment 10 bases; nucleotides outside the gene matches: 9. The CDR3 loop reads CASSPGTEKRKLFF. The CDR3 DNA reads TGTGCCAGCAGCCCCGGGACAGAGAAGAGAAAACTGTTTTTT.

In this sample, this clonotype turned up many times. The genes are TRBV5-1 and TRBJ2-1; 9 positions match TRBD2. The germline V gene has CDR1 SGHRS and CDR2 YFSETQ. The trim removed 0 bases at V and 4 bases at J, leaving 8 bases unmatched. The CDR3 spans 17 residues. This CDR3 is CASSLGLREGRYNEQFF. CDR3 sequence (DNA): TGCGCCAGCAGCTTGGGGCTGCGGGAGGGCCGATACAATGAGCAGTTCTTC.

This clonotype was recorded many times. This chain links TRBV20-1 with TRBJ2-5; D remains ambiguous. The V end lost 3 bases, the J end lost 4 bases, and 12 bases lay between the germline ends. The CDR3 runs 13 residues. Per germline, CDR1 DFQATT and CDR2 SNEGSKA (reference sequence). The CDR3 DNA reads TGCAGTGCTAGTCGAGGAGCCTCAGAGACCCAGTACTTC. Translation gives CSASRGASETQYF.

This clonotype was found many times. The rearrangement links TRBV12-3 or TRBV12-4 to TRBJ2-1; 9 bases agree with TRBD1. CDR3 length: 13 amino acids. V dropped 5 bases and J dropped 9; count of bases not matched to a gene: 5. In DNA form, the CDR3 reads TGTGCCAGCAGTCACAGGGGGCCCGGTGAGCAGTTCTTC. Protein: CASSHRGPGEQFF.

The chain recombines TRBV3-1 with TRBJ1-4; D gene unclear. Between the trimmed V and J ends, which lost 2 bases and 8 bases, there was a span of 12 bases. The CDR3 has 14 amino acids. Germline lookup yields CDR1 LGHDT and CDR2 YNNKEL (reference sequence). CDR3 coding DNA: TGTGCCAGCAGCCAATCCCCCTTCACCGAAAAACTGTTTTTT. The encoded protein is CASSQSPFTEKLFF. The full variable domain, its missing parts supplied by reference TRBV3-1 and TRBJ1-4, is DTAVSQTPKYLVTQMGNDKSIKCEQNLGHDTMYWYKQDSKKFLKIMFSYNNKELIINETVPNRFSPKSPDKAHLNLHINSLELGDSAVYFCASSQSPFTEKLFFGSGTQLSVL.

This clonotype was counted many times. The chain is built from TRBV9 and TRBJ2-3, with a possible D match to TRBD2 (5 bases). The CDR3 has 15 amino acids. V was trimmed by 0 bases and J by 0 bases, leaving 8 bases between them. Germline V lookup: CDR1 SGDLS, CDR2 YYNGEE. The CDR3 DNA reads TGTGCCAGCAGCGTAGCGGCTAGCAGCACAGATACGCAGTATTTT. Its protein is CASSVAASSTDTQYF. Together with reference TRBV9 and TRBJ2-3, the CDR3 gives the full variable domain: DSGVTQTPKHLITATGQRVTLRCSPRSGDLSVYWYQQSLDQGLQFLIQYYNGEERAKGNILERFSAQQFPDLHSELNLSSLELGDSALYFCASSVAASSTDTQYFGPGTRLTVL.

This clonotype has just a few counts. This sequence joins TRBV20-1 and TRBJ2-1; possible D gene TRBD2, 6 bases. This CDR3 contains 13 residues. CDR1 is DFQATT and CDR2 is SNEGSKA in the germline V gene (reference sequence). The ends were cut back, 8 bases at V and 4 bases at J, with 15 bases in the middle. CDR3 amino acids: CSCFRDSYNEQFF. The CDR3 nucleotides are TGCAGTTGTTTCCGGGACTCGTACAATGAGCAGTTCTTC.

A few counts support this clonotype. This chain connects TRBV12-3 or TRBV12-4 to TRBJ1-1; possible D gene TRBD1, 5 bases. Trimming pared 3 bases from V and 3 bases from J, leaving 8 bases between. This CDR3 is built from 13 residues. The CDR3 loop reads CASSFSRDTEAFF. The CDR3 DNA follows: TGTGCCAGCAGTTTCAGCAGGGACACTGAAGCTTTCTTT.

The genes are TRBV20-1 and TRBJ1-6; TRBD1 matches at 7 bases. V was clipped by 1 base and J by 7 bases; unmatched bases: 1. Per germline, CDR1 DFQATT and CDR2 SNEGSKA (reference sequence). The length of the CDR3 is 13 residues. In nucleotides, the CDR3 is TGCAGTGCTAGAGGGACAGGCAATTCACCCCTCCACTTT. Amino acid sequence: CSARGTGNSPLHF.